These 7 T cell receptor beta chains were all obtained from the same sample, sequenced in a study of shared clonotypes between healthy human individuals. The naive CD8 fraction comprised CD45RO-negative cells positively selected for CCR7 and excluded terminally differentiated effector memory CD45RA+ cells. Assay used: immunoSEQ multiplex PCR; TCRdb lists only in-frame clones, some missing. Found here are around 1,900,000 clones, over 85% of them singletons; the top ten hold less than 2%. Sequences were obtained from naive CD8+ T cells from PBMCs. Receptors originate from a man aged 18 to 30 in good health. Some clones in this sample may be carry-over from other donors' samples.

The chain links TRBV11-2 to TRBJ2-7; a weak D match, TRBD1 (5 bases). The germline V and J ends were trimmed by 4 bases and 6 bases, with 7 bases remaining between them. The CDR3 contains 11 residues. Germline V gene lookup returns CDR1 SGHAT and CDR2 FQNNGV. The CDR3 loop is CASSWGSEQYF. The CDR3 coding sequence is TGTGCCAGCAGCTGGGGCTCCGAGCAGTACTTC.

The V gene is TRBV2, the J gene TRBJ1-4, with TRBD1 matching 7 bases. The CDR3 length is 16 residues. Trimming took 7 bases from V and 8 from J; bases not matched to a gene: 16. Germline V gene lookup returns CDR1 SNHLY and CDR2 FYNNEI. This chain's CDR3 is CASTTGTGVGWEKLFF. The CDR3 DNA reads TGTGCCAGCACCACCGGAACAGGGGTGGGTTGGGAAAAACTGTTTTTT.

The chain is built from TRBV5-1 and TRBJ2-3, with D possibly matching TRBD2 (6 bases). Germline V gives CDR1 SGHRS, CDR2 YFSETQ. The CDR3 runs to 16 residues. Trimming stripped 0 bases from V and 6 bases from J, with 17 bases between. CDR3: CASSLDGGLSPDTQYF. CDR3 DNA: TGCGCCAGCAGCTTGGACGGCGGACTATCGCCGGATACGCAGTATTTT.

J is TRBJ2-1 and V is TRBV19; TRBD1 matches at 9 bases. Germline V gives CDR1 LNHDA, CDR2 SQIVND (reference sequence). The V gene end was trimmed by 7 bases and the J gene end by 4 bases; junction bases not matched to a gene: 8. This CDR3 contains 15 residues. The CDR3 is CASTLTGGLYNEQFF. CDR3 nucleotide sequence: TGTGCCAGTACCTTGACAGGGGGTCTATACAATGAGCAGTTCTTC. Looking up the rest from reference TRBV19 and TRBJ2-1 gives the full variable domain: DGGITQSPKYLFRKEGQNVTLSCEQNLNHDAMYWYRQDPGQGLRLIYYSQIVNDFQKGDIAEGYSVSREKKESFPLTVTSAQKNPTAFYLCASTLTGGLYNEQFFGPGTRLTVL.

The V gene is TRBV19, the J gene TRBJ1-2, with 8 positions matching TRBD1. The CDR3 contains 18 residues. Germline V CDR1 and CDR2: LNHDA, SQIVND (reference sequence). The junction had 20 bases not matched to a gene; V was cut back by 5 bases and J by 6 bases. CDR3 sequence reads: CASSQIPGQDVRWHGYTF. The DNA of the CDR3 is TGTGCCAGTAGTCAAATTCCGGGACAGGACGTTAGGTGGCATGGCTACACCTTC.

As concerns this clone: This sample also contains other DNA sequences that code for the same CDR3. The rearrangement uses TRBV27 and TRBJ1-1, with a tentative D call TRBD1 (5 bases). This CDR3 is built from 14 residues. The V gene lost 2 bases and the J gene lost 4 bases, with 11 bases spanning the gap. Germline V gene sequence: CDR1 MNHEY, CDR2 SMNVEV (reference sequence). The CDR3 sequence is CASSLAGGGTEAFF. The CDR3, as DNA: TGTGCCAGCAGTTTAGCGGGGGGAGGCACTGAAGCTTTCTTT.

This clone occurred once. The J gene is TRBJ1-5, the V gene TRBV29-1, with D possibly being TRBD1 (5 bases). CDR3 size: 15 residues. Trimming stripped 4 bases from V and 5 bases from J, with 18 bases between. CDR1 is SQVTM and CDR2 is ANQGSEA in the germline V gene. This chain's CDR3 is CSVAFREGLYQPQHF. As DNA, the CDR3 is TGCAGCGTTGCCTTCAGGGAGGGACTGTATCAGCCCCAGCATTTT. Full variable domain (outside the CDR3, taken from reference TRBV29-1 and TRBJ1-5): SAVISQKPSRDICQRGTSLTIQCQVDSQVTMMFWYRQQPGQSLTLIATANQGSEATYESGFVIDKFPISRPNLTFSTLTVSNMSPEDSSIYLCSVAFREGLYQPQHFGDGTRLSIL.